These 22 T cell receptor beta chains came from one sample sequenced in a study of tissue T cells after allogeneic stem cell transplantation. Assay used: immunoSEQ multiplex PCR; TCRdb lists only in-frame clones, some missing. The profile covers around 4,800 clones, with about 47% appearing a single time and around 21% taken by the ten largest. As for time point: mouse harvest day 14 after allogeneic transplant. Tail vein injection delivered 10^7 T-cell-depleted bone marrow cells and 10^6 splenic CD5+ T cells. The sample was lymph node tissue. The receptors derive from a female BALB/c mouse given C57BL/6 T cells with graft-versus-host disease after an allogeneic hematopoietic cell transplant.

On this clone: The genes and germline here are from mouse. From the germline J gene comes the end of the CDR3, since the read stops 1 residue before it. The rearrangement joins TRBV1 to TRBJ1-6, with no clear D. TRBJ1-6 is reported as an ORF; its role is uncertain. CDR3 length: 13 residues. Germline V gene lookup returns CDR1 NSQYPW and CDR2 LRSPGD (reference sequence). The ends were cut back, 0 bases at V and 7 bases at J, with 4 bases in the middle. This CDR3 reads CTCSADLNSPLYF. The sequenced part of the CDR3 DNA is TGCACCTGCAGTGCAGATCTGAATTCGCCCCTCTAC.

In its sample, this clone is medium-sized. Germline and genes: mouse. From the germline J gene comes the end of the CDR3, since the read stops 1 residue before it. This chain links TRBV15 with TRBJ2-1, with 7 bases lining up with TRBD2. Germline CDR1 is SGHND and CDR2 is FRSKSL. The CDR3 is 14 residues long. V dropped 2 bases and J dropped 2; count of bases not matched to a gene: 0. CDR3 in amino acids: CASSLLGDYAEQFF. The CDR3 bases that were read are TGTGCCAGCAGTTTACTGGGGGACTATGCTGAGCAGTTC.

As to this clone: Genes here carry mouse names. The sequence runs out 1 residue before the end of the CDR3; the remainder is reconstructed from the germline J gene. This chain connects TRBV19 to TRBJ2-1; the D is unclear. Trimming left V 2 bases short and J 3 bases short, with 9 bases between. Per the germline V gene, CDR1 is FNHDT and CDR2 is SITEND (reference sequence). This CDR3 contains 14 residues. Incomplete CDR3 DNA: TGTGCCAGCAGTATCGGGGTGAGCTATGCTGAGCAGTTC. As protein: CASSIGVSYAEQF. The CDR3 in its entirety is CASSIGVSYAEQFF.

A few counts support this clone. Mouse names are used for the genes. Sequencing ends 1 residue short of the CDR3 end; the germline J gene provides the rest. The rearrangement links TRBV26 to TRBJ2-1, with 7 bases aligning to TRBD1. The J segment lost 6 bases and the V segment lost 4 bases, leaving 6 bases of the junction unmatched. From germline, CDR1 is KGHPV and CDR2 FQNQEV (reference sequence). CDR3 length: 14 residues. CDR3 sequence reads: CASSPGTVSAEQFF. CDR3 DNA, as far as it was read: TGTGCCAGCAGTCCGGGGACAGTCTCTGCTGAGCAGTTC. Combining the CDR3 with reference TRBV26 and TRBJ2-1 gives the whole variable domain NSKVIQTPRYLVKGQGQKAKMRCIPEKGHPVVFWYQQNKNNEFKFLINFQNQEVLQQIDMTEKRFSAECPSNSPCSLEIQSSEAGDSALYLCASSPGTVSAEQFFGPGTRLTVL.

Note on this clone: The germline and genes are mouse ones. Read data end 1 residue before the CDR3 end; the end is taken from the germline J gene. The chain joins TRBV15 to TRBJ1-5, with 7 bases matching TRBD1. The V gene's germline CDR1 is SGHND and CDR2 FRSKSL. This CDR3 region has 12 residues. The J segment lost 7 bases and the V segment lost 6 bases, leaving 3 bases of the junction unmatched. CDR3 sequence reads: CASRYRGQAPLF. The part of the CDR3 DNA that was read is TGTGCCAGCAGATACAGGGGACAGGCTCCGCTT. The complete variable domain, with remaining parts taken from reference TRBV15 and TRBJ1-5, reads DAGVTQTPRHEVAEKGQTIILKCEPVSGHNDLFWYRQTKIQGLELLSYFRSKSLMEDGGAFKDRFKAEMLNSSFSTLKIQPTEPKDSAVYLCASRYRGQAPLFGEGTRLSVL.

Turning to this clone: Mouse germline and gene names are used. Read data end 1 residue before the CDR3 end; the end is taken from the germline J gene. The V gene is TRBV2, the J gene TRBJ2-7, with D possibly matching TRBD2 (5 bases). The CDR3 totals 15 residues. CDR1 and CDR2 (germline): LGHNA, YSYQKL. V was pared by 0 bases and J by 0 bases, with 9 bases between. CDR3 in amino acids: CASSQDLGSSYEQYF. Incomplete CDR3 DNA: TGTGCCAGCAGCCAAGATTTGGGGAGCTCCTATGAACAGTAC.

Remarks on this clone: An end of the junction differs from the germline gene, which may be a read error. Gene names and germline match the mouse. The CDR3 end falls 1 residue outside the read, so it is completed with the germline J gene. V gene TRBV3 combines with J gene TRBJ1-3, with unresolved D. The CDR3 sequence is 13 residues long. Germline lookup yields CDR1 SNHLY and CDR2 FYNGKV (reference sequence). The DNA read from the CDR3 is TGTGCCAGCTCCGGTAATTCTGTAAATACGCTCTAT. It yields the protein CASSGNSVNTLY. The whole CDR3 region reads CASSGNSVNTLYF.

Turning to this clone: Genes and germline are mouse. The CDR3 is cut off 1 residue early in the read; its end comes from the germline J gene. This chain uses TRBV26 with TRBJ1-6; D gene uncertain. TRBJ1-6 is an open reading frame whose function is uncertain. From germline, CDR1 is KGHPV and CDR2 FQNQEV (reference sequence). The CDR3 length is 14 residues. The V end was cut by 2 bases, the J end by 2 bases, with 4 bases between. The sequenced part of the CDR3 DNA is TGTGCCAGCAGTCTGGGACCCTATAATTCGCCCCTCTAC. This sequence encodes CASSLGPYNSPLY. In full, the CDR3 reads CASSLGPYNSPLYF.

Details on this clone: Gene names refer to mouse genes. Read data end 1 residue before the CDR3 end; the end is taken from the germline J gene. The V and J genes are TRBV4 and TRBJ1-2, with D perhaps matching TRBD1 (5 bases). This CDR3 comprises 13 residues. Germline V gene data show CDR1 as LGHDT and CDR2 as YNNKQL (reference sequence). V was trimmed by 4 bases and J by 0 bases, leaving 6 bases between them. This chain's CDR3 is CASSLQANSDYTF. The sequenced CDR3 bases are TGTGCCAGCAGCTTACAGGCAAACTCCGACTACACC.

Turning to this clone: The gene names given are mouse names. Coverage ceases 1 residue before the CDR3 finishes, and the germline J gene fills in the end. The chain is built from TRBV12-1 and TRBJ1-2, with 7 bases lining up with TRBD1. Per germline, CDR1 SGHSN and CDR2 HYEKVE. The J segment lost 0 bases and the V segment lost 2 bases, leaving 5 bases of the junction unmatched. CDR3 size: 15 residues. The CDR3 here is CASSHRTGANSDYTF. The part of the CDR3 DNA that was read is TGTGCCAGCTCTCATCGGACAGGAGCAAACTCCGACTACACC. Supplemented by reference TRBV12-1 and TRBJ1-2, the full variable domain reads DSGVVQSPRHIIKEKGGRSVLTCIPISGHSNVVWYQQTLGKELKFLIQHYEKVERDKGFLPSRFSVQQFDDYHSEMNMSALELEDSAMYFCASSHRTGANSDYTFGSGTRLLVI.

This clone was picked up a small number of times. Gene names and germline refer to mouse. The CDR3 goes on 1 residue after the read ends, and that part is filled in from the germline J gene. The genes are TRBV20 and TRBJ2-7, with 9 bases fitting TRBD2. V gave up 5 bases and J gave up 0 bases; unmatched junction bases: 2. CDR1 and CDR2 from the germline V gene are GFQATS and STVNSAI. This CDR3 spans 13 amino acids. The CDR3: CGALGGRSYEQYF. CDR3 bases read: TGTGGTGCTTTGGGGGGGCGCTCCTATGAACAGTAC.

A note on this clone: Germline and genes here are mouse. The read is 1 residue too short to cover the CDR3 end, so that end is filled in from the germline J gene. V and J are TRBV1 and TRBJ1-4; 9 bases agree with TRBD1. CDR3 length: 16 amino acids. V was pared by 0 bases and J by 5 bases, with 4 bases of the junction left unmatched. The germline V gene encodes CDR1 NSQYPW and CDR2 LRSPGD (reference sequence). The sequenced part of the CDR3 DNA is TGCACCTGCAGTGCAGATGCCGGGACAGGGAACGAAAGATTATTT. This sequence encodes CTCSADAGTGNERLF. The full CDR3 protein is CTCSADAGTGNERLFF.

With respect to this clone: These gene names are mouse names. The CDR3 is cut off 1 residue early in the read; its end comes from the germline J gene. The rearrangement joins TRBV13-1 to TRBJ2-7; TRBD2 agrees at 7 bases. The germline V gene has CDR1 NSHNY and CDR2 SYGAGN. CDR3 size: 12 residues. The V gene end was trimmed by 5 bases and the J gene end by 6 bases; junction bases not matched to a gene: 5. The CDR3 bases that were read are TGTGCCAGCAGCGCCACTGGGGTTGAACAGTAC. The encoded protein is CASSATGVEQY. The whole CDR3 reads CASSATGVEQYF.

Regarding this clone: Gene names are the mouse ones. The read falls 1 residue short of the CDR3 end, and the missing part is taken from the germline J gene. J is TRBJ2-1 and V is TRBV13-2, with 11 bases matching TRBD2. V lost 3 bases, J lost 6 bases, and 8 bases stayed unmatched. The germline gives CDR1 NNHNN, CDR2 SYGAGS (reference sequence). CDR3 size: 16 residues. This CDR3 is CASGGRHWGGFAEQFF. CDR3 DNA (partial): TGTGCCAGCGGTGGCCGTCACTGGGGGGGCTTTGCTGAGCAGTTC.

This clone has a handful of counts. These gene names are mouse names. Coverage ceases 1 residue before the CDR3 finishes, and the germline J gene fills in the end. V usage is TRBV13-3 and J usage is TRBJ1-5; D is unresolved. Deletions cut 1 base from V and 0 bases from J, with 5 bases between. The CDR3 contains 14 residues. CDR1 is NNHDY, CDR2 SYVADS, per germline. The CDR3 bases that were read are TGTGCCAGCAGTGATAGGAATAACAACCAGGCTCCGCTT. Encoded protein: CASSDRNNNQAPL. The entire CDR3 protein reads CASSDRNNNQAPLF.

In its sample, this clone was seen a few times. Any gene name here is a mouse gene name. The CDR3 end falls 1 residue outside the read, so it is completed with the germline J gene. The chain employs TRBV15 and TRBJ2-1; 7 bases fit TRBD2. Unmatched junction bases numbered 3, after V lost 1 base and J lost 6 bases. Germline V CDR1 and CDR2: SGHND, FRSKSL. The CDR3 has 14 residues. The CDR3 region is CASSLDWGLAEQFF. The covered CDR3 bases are TGTGCCAGCAGTTTAGACTGGGGCCTTGCTGAGCAGTTC. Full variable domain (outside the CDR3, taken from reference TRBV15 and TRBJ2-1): DAGVTQTPRHEVAEKGQTIILKCEPVSGHNDLFWYRQTKIQGLELLSYFRSKSLMEDGGAFKDRFKAEMLNSSFSTLKIQPTEPKDSAVYLCASSLDWGLAEQFFGPGTRLTVL.

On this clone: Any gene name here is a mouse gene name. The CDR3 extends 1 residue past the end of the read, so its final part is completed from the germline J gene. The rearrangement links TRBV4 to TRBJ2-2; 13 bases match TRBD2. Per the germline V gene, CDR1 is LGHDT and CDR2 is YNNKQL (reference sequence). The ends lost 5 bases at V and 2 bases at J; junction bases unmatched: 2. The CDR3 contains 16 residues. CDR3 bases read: TGTGCCAGCAGCCGGGACTGGGGGGGGAACACCGGGCAGCTCTAC. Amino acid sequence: CASSRDWGGNTGQLY. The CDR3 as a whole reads CASSRDWGGNTGQLYF. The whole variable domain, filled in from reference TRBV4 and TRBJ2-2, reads ETAVFQTPNYHVTQVGNEVSFNCKQTLGHDTMYWYKQDSKKLLKIMFSYNNKQLIVNETVPRRFSPQSSDKAHLNLRIKSVEPEDSAVYLCASSRDWGGNTGQLYFGEGSKLTVL.

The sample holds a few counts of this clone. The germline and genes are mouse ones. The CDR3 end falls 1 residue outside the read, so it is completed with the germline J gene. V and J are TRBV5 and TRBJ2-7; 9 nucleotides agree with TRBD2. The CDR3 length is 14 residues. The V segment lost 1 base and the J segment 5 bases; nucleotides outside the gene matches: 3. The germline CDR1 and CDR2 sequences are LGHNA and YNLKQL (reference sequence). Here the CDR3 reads CASSQVGGRDEQYF. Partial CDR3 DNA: TGTGCCAGCAGCCAAGTGGGGGGGCGCGATGAACAGTAC.

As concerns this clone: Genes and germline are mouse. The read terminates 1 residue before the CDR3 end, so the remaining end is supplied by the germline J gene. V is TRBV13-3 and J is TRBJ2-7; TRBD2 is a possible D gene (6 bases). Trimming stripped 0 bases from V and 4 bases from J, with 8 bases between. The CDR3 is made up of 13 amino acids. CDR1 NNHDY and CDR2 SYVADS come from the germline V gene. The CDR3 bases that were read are TGTGCCAGCAGTGATGTCTGGGGTTATGAACAGTAC. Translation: CASSDVWGYEQY. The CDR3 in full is CASSDVWGYEQYF.

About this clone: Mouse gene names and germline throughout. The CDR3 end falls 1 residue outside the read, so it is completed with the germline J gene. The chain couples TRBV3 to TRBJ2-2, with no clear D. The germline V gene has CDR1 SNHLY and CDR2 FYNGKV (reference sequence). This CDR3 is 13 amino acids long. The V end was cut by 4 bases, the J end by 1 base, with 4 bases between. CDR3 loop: CASSYENTGQLYF. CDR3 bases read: TGTGCCAGCAGCTATGAAAACACCGGGCAGCTCTAC. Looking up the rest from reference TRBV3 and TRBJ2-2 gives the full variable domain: GPKVLQIPSHQIIDMGQMVTLNCDPVSNHLYFYWYKQILGQQMEFLVNFYNGKVMEKSKLFKDQFSVERPDGSYFTLKIQPTALEDSAVYFCASSYENTGQLYFGEGSKLTVL.

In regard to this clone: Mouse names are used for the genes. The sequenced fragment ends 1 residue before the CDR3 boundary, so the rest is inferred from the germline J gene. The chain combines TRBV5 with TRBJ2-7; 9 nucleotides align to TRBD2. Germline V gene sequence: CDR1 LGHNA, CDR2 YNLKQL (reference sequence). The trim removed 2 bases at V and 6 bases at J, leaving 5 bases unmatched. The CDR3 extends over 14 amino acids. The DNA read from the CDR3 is TGTGCCAGCAGCCAAAACTGGGGGGCGATTGAACAGTAC. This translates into CASSQNWGAIEQY. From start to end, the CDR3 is CASSQNWGAIEQYF.

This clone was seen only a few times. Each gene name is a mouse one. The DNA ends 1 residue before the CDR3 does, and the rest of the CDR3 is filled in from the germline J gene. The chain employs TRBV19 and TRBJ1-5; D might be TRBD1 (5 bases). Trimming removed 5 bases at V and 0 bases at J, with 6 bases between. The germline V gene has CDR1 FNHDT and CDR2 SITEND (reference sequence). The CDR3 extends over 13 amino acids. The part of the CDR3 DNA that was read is TGTGCCAGCAGGGACATTAACAACCAGGCTCCGCTT. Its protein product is CASRDINNQAPL. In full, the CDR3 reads CASRDINNQAPLF.